This TCR beta chain was sequenced for a study of monozygotic twins with cystic fibrosis. Study information: Library input was approximately 3.1 micrograms of fragmented DNA, with approximately 16 PCR cycles.

Germline CDR1 reads SGHAT; CDR2 reads FQNNGV. This CDR3 has 16 amino acids. The V end lost 4 bases, the J end lost 12 bases, and 25 bases lay between the germline ends. This clone was seen only once. This table comes from immunoSEQ multiplex PCR, and its TCRdb copy is limited to in-frame clones, with some not included. The sample shows tens of thousands of clones, roughly 66% of them seen only once. The V gene is TRBV11-2, the J gene TRBJ2-1, with D hard to call. Specimen: blood. This clonotype was obtained from a girl aged 5 to 17 with cystic fibrosis. CDR3 DNA: TGTGCCAGCAGCTACGTTGACCTCCCTTATGGCGGTTTGCAGTTCTTC. This sequence encodes CASSYVDLPYGGLQFF.